This T cell receptor beta chain appears in the sequencing data of a study of blood T cell repertoires in COVID-19. Study background: The United States, Italy and Spain were the sources of the acute and convalescent COVID-19 samples. T cells, B-cell-depleted T cells, or PBMCs provided the cDNA or gDNA that served as material.

Study processing details: The authors estimated nucleated cell counts from reference gene primer amplification. This table comes from immunoSEQ multiplex PCR, and its TCRdb copy is limited to in-frame clones, with some not included. That table furnishes V, J and clone size, whereas the DNA furnished D and trimming. Here the sample spans some 30,000 clones, 88% being singletons. The sequenced sample consisted of peripheral blood. The TCR comes from a human donor in a cohort sampled during active COVID-19.

The CDR3 sequence: CASSPTGQSSGYTF. CDR3 nucleotides: TGTGCCAGCAGCCCCACGGGACAGTCTAGTGGCTACACCTTC. The gene calls are TRBV7-6 and TRBJ1-2; 7 bases are a match to TRBD1. This CDR3 is 14 amino acids long. Germline trimming cut 5 bases from V and 7 bases from J; bases unmatched to any gene: 10. Germline assignment: CDR1 SGHVS and CDR2 FNYEAQ.